The rows below give T cell receptor beta chains drawn from one sample of a study of vaccination effects on CD4 cells after COVID-19. Which antigens these TCRs recognize remains unknown. The repertoire was sequenced with immunoSEQ multiplex PCR; TCRdb's copy has only in-frame clones and lacks some. The table records 67,000 or so clones, around three quarters of them present only once. Sequenced material: CD4+ T cells from PBMCs cultured with HCoV-OC43 spike peptides, taken before COVID-19 vaccination. The receptors shown here come from a human donor who received a COVID-19 vaccine. The CDR3 runs from the conserved cysteine through the conserved F or W. Fields, in order: V gene, clone size, D gene, J gene, CDR3 DNA, CDR3 protein. A D gene is named only where the DNA matches it firmly. Size is omitted from some rows. Given values are once, few, many or a class for expanded clones.

v_call: TRBV7-2
clone_size: few
d_call: NA
j_call: TRBJ2-5
cdr3_nt: TGTGCCAGCAGCTTTTCCAGGGACCGGTCGGAGACCCAGTACTTC
cdr3_aa: CASSFSRDRSETQYF

v_call: TRBV7-2
clone_size: NA
d_call: NA
j_call: TRBJ2-3
cdr3_nt: TGTGCCAGCAGCTCTGCTATGGGAAGCACAGATACGCAGTATTTT
cdr3_aa: CASSSAMGSTDTQYF

v_call: TRBV5-5
clone_size: NA
d_call: NA
j_call: TRBJ1-1
cdr3_nt: TGTGCCAGCAGCTTAAGACCCACCATAACTGAAGCTTTCTTT
cdr3_aa: CASSLRPTITEAFF

v_call: TRBV7-9
clone_size: few
d_call: NA
j_call: TRBJ1-2
cdr3_nt: TGTGCCAGCAGCTTTGTGGGATCGGCTGGCTACACCTTC
cdr3_aa: CASSFVGSAGYTF

v_call: TRBV5-1
clone_size: NA
d_call: NA
j_call: TRBJ2-3
cdr3_nt: TGCGCCAGCAGCTTGTGGCAGGGCACAGATACGCAGTATTTT
cdr3_aa: CASSLWQGTDTQYF

v_call: TRBV29-1
clone_size: NA
d_call: TRBD1
j_call: TRBJ2-2
cdr3_nt: TGCAGCGCCGACAGGGGGGGGAGCGGGGAGCTGTTTTTT
cdr3_aa: CSADRGGSGELFF

v_call: TRBV9
clone_size: few
d_call: NA
j_call: TRBJ1-6
cdr3_nt: TGTGCCAGCAGCGTAGGGGCAGGGAGTGATTCACCCCTCCACTTT
cdr3_aa: CASSVGAGSDSPLHF

v_call: TRBV10-1
clone_size: NA
d_call: NA
j_call: TRBJ2-2
cdr3_nt: TGCGCCAGCAGTAAACTACATAACACCGGGGAGCTGTTTTTT
cdr3_aa: CASSKLHNTGELFF

v_call: TRBV4-1
clone_size: NA
d_call: NA
j_call: TRBJ1-2
cdr3_nt: TGCGCCAGCAGCCGTGGACCGGGATCTAACTATGGCTACACCTTC
cdr3_aa: CASSRGPGSNYGYTF

v_call: TRBV28
clone_size: NA
d_call: TRBD1
j_call: TRBJ2-4
cdr3_nt: TGTGCCAGCAGTTTATCCGGACAGGGGGCAGCCAAAAACATTCAGTACTTC
cdr3_aa: CASSLSGQGAAKNIQYF

v_call: TRBV2
clone_size: NA
d_call: NA
j_call: TRBJ2-3
cdr3_nt: TGTGCCAGCAAAGCAGGGATCTTGGATACGCAGTATTTT
cdr3_aa: CASKAGILDTQYF

v_call: TRBV19
clone_size: few
d_call: NA
j_call: TRBJ1-3
cdr3_nt: TGTGCCAGTTGTCGAGTTAACGGAAACACCATATATTTT
cdr3_aa: CASCRVNGNTIYF

v_call: TRBV5-6
clone_size: NA
d_call: TRBD2
j_call: TRBJ2-1
cdr3_nt: TGTGCCAGCAGGGGACTAGCTAGGGGAAATGAGCAGTTCTTC
cdr3_aa: CASRGLARGNEQFF

v_call: TRBV18
clone_size: few
d_call: NA
j_call: TRBJ1-3
cdr3_nt: TGTGCCAGCTCACCCACTTCTGGAAACACCATATATTTT
cdr3_aa: CASSPTSGNTIYF

v_call: TRBV24-1
clone_size: NA
d_call: TRBD2
j_call: TRBJ2-2
cdr3_nt: TGTGCCACCAGCGTTAGCGGGGCCTACAACGGGGAGCTGTTTTTT
cdr3_aa: CATSVSGAYNGELFF

v_call: TRBV24-1
clone_size: NA
d_call: TRBD1
j_call: TRBJ1-2
cdr3_nt: TGTGCCACCAGTGATAGACAGGGAGGAGGGCTTGGCTACACCTTC
cdr3_aa: CATSDRQGGGLGYTF

v_call: TRBV4-1
clone_size: few
d_call: NA
j_call: TRBJ1-2
cdr3_nt: TGCGCCAGCAGCCAAGATTTAAGGGCCCCAAACTATGGCTACACCTTC
cdr3_aa: CASSQDLRAPNYGYTF

v_call: TRBV7-3
clone_size: NA
d_call: TRBD1
j_call: TRBJ2-3
cdr3_nt: TGTGCCAGCAGGCAACAGGGGGCTAGCACAGATACGCAGTATTTT
cdr3_aa: CASRQQGASTDTQYF

v_call: TRBV30
clone_size: NA
d_call: NA
j_call: TRBJ1-3
cdr3_nt: TGTGCCTGGAGCTTTCGGGATCAAGACACCATATATTTT
cdr3_aa: CAWSFRDQDTIYF

v_call: TRBV27
clone_size: NA
d_call: NA
j_call: TRBJ2-3
cdr3_nt: TGTGCCAGCACGGCCCTGTTTGGCCGCACAGATACGCAGTATTTT
cdr3_aa: CASTALFGRTDTQYF

v_call: TRBV29-1
clone_size: NA
d_call: TRBD2
j_call: TRBJ2-5
cdr3_nt: TGCAGCGTTGTGGGTAGCGGGGGGTTGGAGACCCAGTACTTC
cdr3_aa: CSVVGSGGLETQYF

v_call: TRBV7-6
clone_size: NA
d_call: NA
j_call: TRBJ2-3
cdr3_nt: TGTGCCAGCAGCTTAGGTTCTTCGCAGTATTTT
cdr3_aa: CASSLGSSQYF

v_call: TRBV7-2
clone_size: few
d_call: NA
j_call: TRBJ1-2
cdr3_nt: TGTGCCAGCAGCTTAGCTAGCGTTGATGGCTACACCTTC
cdr3_aa: CASSLASVDGYTF

v_call: TRBV7-2
clone_size: once
d_call: NA
j_call: TRBJ1-4
cdr3_nt: TGTGCCAGCAGCTTCGGGGGCCTCAATGAAAAACTGTTTTTT
cdr3_aa: CASSFGGLNEKLFF

v_call: TRBV19
clone_size: once
d_call: TRBD1
j_call: TRBJ1-1
cdr3_nt: TGTGCCAGCCGGGACAGGAGCCAGCTTGGGAACACTGAAGCTTTCTTT
cdr3_aa: CASRDRSQLGNTEAFF

v_call: TRBV9
clone_size: NA
d_call: NA
j_call: TRBJ1-6
cdr3_nt: TGTGCCAGCAGCGTAGAGGGTCAGGGGAATTCACCCCTCCACTTT
cdr3_aa: CASSVEGQGNSPLHF